The present T cell receptor beta chain was sequenced within a study of T-cell reconstitution after alpha-beta-depleted transplantation in children. The CDR3 runs 14 residues. Looked up from germline, CDR1 is MNHEY and CDR2 is SMNVEV (reference sequence). Trimming pared 6 bases from V and 0 bases from J, leaving 11 bases between. A library of TCRbeta sequences, prepared with unique molecular identifiers, was generated. TCRdb fed the PCR reads into MiXCR, producing one record per CDR3 protein. Of some 520,000 distinct CDR3 sequences in the sample, 30% to 35% were seen once. The receptor comes from a human donor who donated a stem cell graft to a child with aplastic anemia. This chain joins TRBV27 and TRBJ2-5; D is perhaps TRBD1 or TRBD2 (5 bases each). The sequences come from PBMCs from the stem cell graft donor, collected from the stem cell graft. CDR3 sequence (DNA): TGTGCCAGCAGAATATGGGGGAACCAAGAGACCCAGTACTTC. Translation gives CASRIWGNQETQYF.